Shown below are 6 T cell receptor beta chains from a single sample sequenced in a study of T cells in Graves' hyperthyroidism and ophthalmopathy. Using RNA transcripts as the source, TCR beta CDR3 regions were amplified. The HTBI set primed first-round TCR CDR3 RT-PCR. TCRdb fed the multiplex PCR reads into MiXCR, producing one record per CDR3 protein. The data show about 520,000 distinct CDR3 sequences, around 22% seen once. The sequenced sample was blood. All receptors come from a woman under 40 with Graves' ophthalmopathy.

As for this clonotype: This could be a read error, since a much larger clone is one nucleotide away. CDR3 in DNA: TGTGCCAGCAGTTTAAAGGGTTCCGAAAAATACGAGCAGGACTTC. Translation: CASSLKGSEKYEQDF. The J gene is TRBJ2-7, the V gene TRBV28, with D uncertain. The CDR3 extends over 15 amino acids. The germline CDR1 and CDR2 sequences are MDHEN and SYDVKM.

At least ten counts were recorded for this clonotype. The chain is built from TRBV5-1 and TRBJ1-1; D possibly corresponds to TRBD1 (5 bases). V was trimmed by 0 bases and J by 7 bases, leaving 7 bases between them. This CDR3 comprises 12 residues. The germline CDR1 and CDR2 sequences are SGHRS and YFSETQ. The CDR3 region has the DNA TGCGCCAGCAGCTTGGGGGGCATTGAAGCTTTCTTT. This encodes CASSLGGIEAFF.

The V gene is TRBV12-3 or TRBV12-4, the J gene TRBJ1-5; tentatively, D is TRBD1 (6 bases). Deletions cut 7 bases from V and 0 bases from J, with 10 bases between. This CDR3 is built from 14 residues. CDR3 DNA: TGTGCCAGCACCAGGGGTCATAGCAATCAGCCCCAGCATTTT. This codes for CASTRGHSNQPQHF.

The chain carries TRBV12-3 or TRBV12-4 and TRBJ2-2, with unresolved D. Trimming took off 6 bases at V and 7 bases at J, with 15 bases between the two ends. This CDR3 is 14 amino acids long. DNA of the CDR3: TGTGCCAGCAGCCCGACTGGAGTCAACGGGGAGCTGTTTTTT. Translating it yields CASSPTGVNGELFF.

This clonotype showed up many times. A much larger clone lies a single base off, so this may be a read error. The missing conserved phenylalanine or tryptophan at the end of this CDR3 makes a read error likely. The V gene is TRBV12-3 or TRBV12-4, the J gene TRBJ1-2; D is undetermined. The germline V and J ends were trimmed by 1 base and 1 base, with 7 bases remaining between them. The CDR3 is 14 residues long. CDR3 sequence reads: CASSLDSLNYGYTS. The DNA for the CDR3 is TGTGCCAGCAGTTTAGACAGCCTTAACTATGGCTACACCTCC.

This clonotype has a count of ten or more. The chain combines TRBV12-3 or TRBV12-4 with TRBJ2-5, with D possibly TRBD2 on 7 matching bases. The CDR3 is made up of 19 amino acids. Trimming removed 8 bases at V and 1 base at J, with 29 bases between. The CDR3 sequence is CASVSLRRGASRVQETQYF. The CDR3 DNA reads as TGTGCCAGCGTCTCCCTTAGACGGGGGGCCTCGCGAGTCCAAGAGACCCAGTACTTC.